The 20 T cell receptor beta chains reported below all come from one sample, sequenced in a study of cytomegalovirus exposure and HLA in healthy donors. The PCR employed 60 Vbeta primers together with 13 Jbeta primers. Data came from immunoSEQ multiplex PCR; TCRdb stores just in-frame clones and leaves some out. Recorded for this sample: tens of thousands of clones. Sequences were obtained from PBMCs. The receptor set was obtained from a female donor in good health and CMV-seropositive.

The chain is built from TRBV6-6 and TRBJ2-7; 8 nucleotides agree with TRBD2. Germline V gives CDR1 MNHNY, CDR2 SVGAGI (reference sequence). This CDR3 is built from 15 residues. The V segment lost 6 bases and the J segment 2 bases; nucleotides outside the gene matches: 9. DNA for the CDR3: TGTGCCAGCAGGCCCACTAGCGGTAGTCCCTACGAGCAGTACTTC. Translation gives CASRPTSGSPYEQYF.

The chain is built from TRBV27 and TRBJ2-1, with TRBD2 matching over 10 bases. The CDR3 extends over 14 amino acids. V lost 6 bases, J lost 4 bases, and 3 bases stayed unmatched. Germline V CDR1 and CDR2: MNHEY, SMNVEV (reference sequence). CDR3 protein: CASSRAGGYNEQFF. DNA of the CDR3: TGTGCCAGCAGCCGAGCGGGAGGGTACAATGAGCAGTTCTTC.

The genes are TRBV11-2 and TRBJ2-5; maybe TRBD2 (6 bases). This CDR3 has 13 residues. Germline V gene lookup returns CDR1 SGHAT and CDR2 FQNNGV. Trimming stripped 5 bases from V and 5 bases from J, with 12 bases between. The CDR3 DNA reads TGTGCCAGCAGCACCGGGGACTCGGAGACCCAGTACTTC. Its translation: CASSTGDSETQYF.

The rearrangement uses TRBV18 and TRBJ2-5, with 10 bases lining up with TRBD1. The CDR3 covers 14 residues. Germline CDR1 and CDR2: KGHSH and LQKENI. The junction had 6 bases not matched to a gene; V was cut back by 8 bases and J by 3 bases. DNA for the CDR3: TGTGCCAGCACCGGGACAGGGGCGGAAGAGACCCAGTACTTC. Its protein product is CASTGTGAEETQYF.

This chain links TRBV6-5 with TRBJ2-5, with 8 bases fitting TRBD2. The CDR3 consists of 15 residues. The V and J ends lost 2 bases and 4 bases, in that order; junction bases with no gene match: 6. Per germline, CDR1 MNHEY and CDR2 SVGAGI. CDR3 amino acids: CASSYVAGGVETQYF. The CDR3 bases are TGTGCCAGCAGTTACGTGGCGGGAGGTGTAGAGACCCAGTACTTC.

The chain has TRBV5-4 and TRBJ2-7; 12 bases map to TRBD2. Germline CDR1 is SGHNT and CDR2 is YYREEE (reference sequence). The CDR3 runs 15 residues. V lost 5 bases and J lost 5; bases outside the gene matches: 8. CDR3 amino acids: CASRERGLAGDEQYF. CDR3 nucleotide sequence: TGTGCCAGCAGGGAGCGGGGACTAGCGGGCGACGAGCAGTACTTC.

J is TRBJ2-7 and V is TRBV6-6; TRBD1 agrees at 7 bases. Germline values: CDR1 MNHNY, CDR2 SVGAGI (reference sequence). This CDR3 contains 14 residues. J lost 7 bases, V lost 6 bases, and 12 bases had no gene match. For the CDR3, the DNA is TGTGCCAGCAGCCTGGGACAGCCTCCCGAGGAGCAGTACTTC. It translates to CASSLGQPPEEQYF.

V and J are TRBV15 and TRBJ2-2, with D uncertain. The germline V gene encodes CDR1 LNHNV and CDR2 YYDKDF (reference sequence). The V and J ends lost 0 bases and 6 bases respectively, with 5 bases between them. There are 13 residues in the CDR3. The CDR3 nucleotides read TGTGCCACCAGCAGAGATCGCGCCGGGGAGCTGTTTTTT. The encoded protein is CATSRDRAGELFF.

The chain joins TRBV7-9 to TRBJ1-1; possible D gene TRBD1, 5 bases. The CDR3 totals 13 residues. V shed 5 bases and J shed 1 base, with 8 bases lying between them. The germline gives CDR1 SEHNR, CDR2 FQNEAQ (reference sequence). The CDR3 spells CASSTGPNTEAFF. CDR3 sequence (DNA): TGTGCCAGCAGCACAGGACCGAACACTGAAGCTTTCTTT.

The chain uses TRBV7-3 and TRBJ2-2, with no clear D. Germline CDR1 reads SGHTA; CDR2 reads FQGTGA. V shed 5 bases and J shed 5 bases, with 6 bases lying between them. The CDR3 length is 12 residues. CDR3 residues: CASSTTTGELFF. In DNA, the CDR3 is TGTGCCAGCAGCACGACTACCGGGGAGCTGTTTTTT.

This chain joins TRBV7-2 and TRBJ2-5, with no clear D. The CDR3 covers 14 residues. The germline V gene has CDR1 SGHTA and CDR2 FQGNSA. V lost 1 base, J lost 4 bases, and 10 bases lay in between. DNA of the CDR3: TGTGCCAGCAGCTTAGGAGGTTTGGCAGAGACCCAGTACTTC. Translation: CASSLGGLAETQYF. The full variable domain, its missing parts supplied by reference TRBV7-2 and TRBJ2-5, is GAGVSQSPSNKVTEKGKDVELRCDPISGHTALYWYRQSLGQGLEFLIYFQGNSAPDKSGLPSDRFSAERTGGSVSTLTIQRTQQEDSAVYLCASSLGGLAETQYFGPGTRLLVL.

This sequence joins TRBV7-6 and TRBJ2-7; possible D gene TRBD1, 6 bases. Looked up from germline, CDR1 is SGHVS and CDR2 is FNYEAQ. Trimming removed 5 bases at V and 0 bases at J, with 11 bases between. The CDR3 sequence is 14 residues long. For the CDR3, the DNA is TGTGCCAGCAGCGTCGGACAGTACTCCTACGAGCAGTACTTC. Residues: CASSVGQYSYEQYF.

The chain joins TRBV5-1 to TRBJ2-2; 11 nucleotides align to TRBD1. The CDR3 loop spans 16 amino acids. Losses at the gene ends were 4 bases for V and 4 bases for J; bases not matched to a gene: 6. Per germline, CDR1 SGHRS and CDR2 YFSETQ. CDR3 residues: CASSPRDRGITGELFF. The DNA for the CDR3 is TGCGCCAGCAGCCCCCGGGACAGGGGGATCACCGGGGAGCTGTTTTTT.

The chain employs TRBV29-1 and TRBJ1-1, with 8 bases that match TRBD1. Trimming removed 4 bases from V and 4 bases from J; junction bases left unmatched: 2. This CDR3 is built from 12 residues. The germline V gene encodes CDR1 SQVTM and CDR2 ANQGSEA. This CDR3 is CSVGRGLTEAFF. The CDR3 region has the DNA TGCAGCGTTGGCAGGGGGCTCACTGAAGCTTTCTTT.

CDR3 nucleotides: TGTGCCAGCAGAGGCAGGGAGGGTGGTTATTCACCCCTCCACTTT. It specifies CASRGREGGYSPLHF. The chain is built from TRBV6-1 and TRBJ1-6; maybe TRBD1 (5 bases). The germline CDR1 and CDR2 sequences are MNHNS and SASEGT. Deletions cut 6 bases from V and 8 bases from J, with 17 bases between. CDR3 length: 15 amino acids.

V and J are TRBV19 and TRBJ1-1; D is possibly TRBD1 (5 bases). Trimming shortened V by 10 bases and J by 2 bases, and 20 bases separated the two germline ends. Germline V lookup: CDR1 LNHDA, CDR2 SQIVND (reference sequence). The CDR3 sequence is 15 residues long. This chain's CDR3 is CATIETGTINTEAFF. The CDR3 DNA sequence: TGTGCCACCATCGAAACAGGTACTATAAACACTGAAGCTTTCTTT. Drawing the rest from reference TRBV19 and TRBJ1-1, the complete variable domain is DGGITQSPKYLFRKEGQNVTLSCEQNLNHDAMYWYRQDPGQGLRLIYYSQIVNDFQKGDIAEGYSVSREKKESFPLTVTSAQKNPTAFYLCATIETGTINTEAFFGQGTRLTVV.

V gene TRBV18 combines with J gene TRBJ1-1; 9 bases fit TRBD1. The germline CDR1 and CDR2 sequences are KGHSH and LQKENI. This CDR3 region has 13 residues. J lost 8 bases, V lost 4 bases, and 5 bases had no gene match. The CDR3, as DNA: TGTGCCAGCTCACTGCGGACAGGGGACGAAGCTTTCTTT. Encoded protein: CASSLRTGDEAFF.

J is TRBJ2-7 and V is TRBV5-1; D is perhaps TRBD1 (5 bases). Germline V gene sequence: CDR1 SGHRS, CDR2 YFSETQ. V lost 1 base, J lost 2 bases, and 16 bases lay in between. The CDR3 totals 16 residues. The CDR3 DNA is TGCGCCAGCAGCTTGCCGTCACAGGCGACCGCCTACGAGCAGTACTTC. Translation: CASSLPSQATAYEQYF.

This chain joins TRBV27 and TRBJ2-7; D might be TRBD1 (6 bases). Trimming took off 3 bases at V and 3 bases at J, with 15 bases between the two ends. There are 15 residues in the CDR3. Germline-derived CDR1 and CDR2 are MNHEY and SMNVEV (reference sequence). The CDR3, as DNA: TGTGCCAGCAGTTTTGCCTTTACAGGGAGCTACGAGCAGTACTTC. Encoded protein: CASSFAFTGSYEQYF.

The chain employs TRBV18 and TRBJ1-3; D is unclear. Germline assignment: CDR1 KGHSH and CDR2 LQKENI. The CDR3 totals 14 residues. V lost 2 bases to trimming and J lost 8 bases, with 13 bases between them. CDR3 coding DNA: TGTGCCAGCTCACCAGGAAGGTCAGGTGACACCATATATTTT. Its protein product is CASSPGRSGDTIYF.